Listed below are T cell receptor beta chains from one sample, sequenced in a study of blood T cell repertoires in COVID-19. The repertoire was sequenced with immunoSEQ multiplex PCR; TCRdb's copy has only in-frame clones and lacks some. The sample has over 200,000 clones, about nine tenths seen once. Sequencing was done on a sample of PBMCs or T cells enriched from blood (not recorded which). The receptors come from a man aged 18 to 29 with acute COVID-19. CDR3s include the opening cysteine and the closing phenylalanine or tryptophan. The D gene is left open where the match is weak.

d_gene,v_gene,j_gene,CDR3aa
TRBD1,TRBV7-8,TRBJ2-7,CASSMTGNEQYF
TRBD1,TRBV11-3,TRBJ2-7,CAISAGTGSYEQYF
TRBD2,TRBV10-3,TRBJ2-5,CATREGSLKETQYF
TRBD1,TRBV19,TRBJ1-1,CASSSRQGRVTEAFF
.,TRBV7-6,TRBJ1-1,CASSPGGGWTEAFF
TRBD2,TRBV24-1,TRBJ2-1,CATSEGTLGLNEQFF
.,TRBV28,TRBJ1-1,CASSLGQANTEAFF
TRBD2,TRBV30,TRBJ2-1,CAWSTLADSYNEQFF
.,TRBV7-9,TRBJ1-3,CASSLVAGGNTIYF
TRBD2,TRBV27,TRBJ2-1,CASSFGLVGYNEQFF
.,TRBV6-2/TRBV6-3,TRBJ1-1,CASSLQAVTEAFF
.,TRBV29-1,TRBJ1-2,CSVDRGNYGYTF
TRBD2,TRBV27,TRBJ2-7,CASYPSGLAGTKYEQYF
.,TRBV6-8,TRBJ1-5,CASSYSQVRQPLGNQPQHF
.,TRBV28,TRBJ2-3,CASSFDRISTDTQYF
TRBD2,TRBV28,TRBJ2-1,CASSLPTGLARARGDYNEQFF
TRBD1,TRBV6-2/TRBV6-3,TRBJ1-5,CASSYGQGVGQPQHF
.,TRBV19,TRBJ2-7,CASTRQGGGEQYF
TRBD1,TRBV12-5,TRBJ1-2,CASGLDQLGDSGGYGYTF
TRBD1,TRBV7-9,TRBJ1-1,CASSHDRGISFF
TRBD1,TRBV5-1,TRBJ1-4,CASSKGQGATNEKLFF
.,TRBV2,TRBJ2-3,CASRVGQTDTQYF
TRBD2,TRBV28,TRBJ2-4,CASSFGAGGNIQYF
TRBD2,TRBV6-2/TRBV6-3,TRBJ2-5,CASSPFTGTSRPTYQETQYF
TRBD1,TRBV25-1,TRBJ1-5,CASSEGTDYQPQHF
.,TRBV14,TRBJ2-7,CASSWGPGEQYF
TRBD2,TRBV19,TRBJ2-3,CASSMWGGTDTQYF
TRBD1,TRBV2,TRBJ1-1,CASANRGGGEAFF
TRBD1,TRBV20-1,TRBJ2-7,CSASSVWGTDSYEQYF
.,TRBV5-1,TRBJ1-2,CASSLAQADGYTF
.,TRBV14,TRBJ2-1,CASSQFDGLGNEQFF
.,TRBV29-1,TRBJ2-7,CSAGGQSTGYEQYF
.,TRBV7-8,TRBJ1-1,CASSPGLGTEAFF
TRBD1,TRBV4-2,TRBJ2-1,CASSPGQGYNEQFF
TRBD2,TRBV7-3,TRBJ2-1,CASSLTFSSGRIDEQFF
TRBD1,TRBV2,TRBJ1-3,CASRDRGRGNTIYF
.,TRBV4-2,TRBJ2-2,CASSQEGGWTGELFF
.,TRBV24-1,TRBJ2-7,CATSDYGEQYF
TRBD1,TRBV6-5,TRBJ1-2,CASKTGIWGYTF
.,TRBV18,TRBJ2-3,CASSPEGQDTQYF
TRBD1,TRBV5-4,TRBJ1-2,CASSLGAGGAFLYYGYTF
.,TRBV10-1,TRBJ2-3,CASSESVGGGAGDTQYF
.,TRBV3-1/TRBV3-2,TRBJ2-1,CASSPPVSTYNEQFF
TRBD1,TRBV2,TRBJ2-5,CASRDYGGTGGKETQYF
.,TRBV7-8,TRBJ2-7,CASSLQGRVNEQYF
.,TRBV14,TRBJ2-5,CASSQFRDSGGETQYF
.,TRBV15,TRBJ1-5,CATSTRTRSNQPQHF
.,TRBV7-2,TRBJ2-7,CASSPLEAGWGSYEQYF
TRBD1,TRBV6-5,TRBJ1-2,CASSRTGEYGYTF
TRBD2,TRBV28,TRBJ2-1,CASSFRPGEGGPGDEQFF
.,TRBV9,TRBJ2-7,CASSGPSAEQYF
TRBD2,TRBV7-2,TRBJ2-2,CASSLMGLNTGELFF
TRBD2,TRBV18,TRBJ2-7,CASSVTSGRPYEQYF
.,TRBV27,TRBJ1-5,CASSLNPGRANQPQHF
.,TRBV28,TRBJ1-3,CASRATVTPRNTIYF
.,TRBV5-1,TRBJ1-1,CASSQNGGSVTEAFF
TRBD2,TRBV7-8,TRBJ2-5,CASSLGTSGSLETQYF
TRBD2,TRBV4-1,TRBJ2-1,CASSQMGGSYNEQFF